The 31 T cell receptor beta chains in this list originate from one sample, sequenced in a study of shared clonotypes between healthy human individuals. Using immunoSEQ multiplex PCR, the repertoire was profiled, and TCRdb retains in-frame clones only, with some absent. Altogether about 1 million clones are present, 65% to 75% being singletons, with the ten largest covering about 1.5%. Sequenced: memory CD4+ T cells sorted from blood. Subset denoted: CD45RA-negative fraction. The origin of the receptors is a man aged 18 to 35 in good health.

The genes are TRBV9 and TRBJ1-6, with D possibly TRBD1 on 6 matching bases. This CDR3 is built from 22 residues. The V end was cut by 0 bases, the J end by 6 bases, with 31 bases between. Germline loops: CDR1 SGDLS, CDR2 YYNGEE. Here the CDR3 DNA reads TGTGCCAGCAGCGTAGCTTGGGGGGCCTACAAAATCCCAGCACGATTTAATTCACCCCTCCACTTT. As protein: CASSVAWGAYKIPARFNSPLHF.

This clone was detected only a few times. Other DNA sequences from this sample encode an identical CDR3 as well. This CDR3 is CASSLLGYEQYF. CDR3 coding DNA: TGTGCCAGCAGTTTACTTGGTTACGAGCAGTACTTC. J is TRBJ2-7 and V is TRBV27; unclear D gene. There are 12 residues in the CDR3. V was trimmed by 2 bases and J by 4 bases, leaving 6 bases between them. Germline V gene data show CDR1 as MNHEY and CDR2 as SMNVEV (reference sequence).

The V and J genes are TRBV29-1 and TRBJ1-1, with D perhaps TRBD1 (5 bases). V lost 2 bases, J lost 0 bases, and 10 bases lay in between. The CDR3 is 14 residues long. CDR1 is SQVTM and CDR2 is ANQGSEA in the germline V gene. CDR3 sequence reads: CSVEWADMNTEAFF. The CDR3, as DNA: TGCAGCGTTGAATGGGCGGACATGAACACTGAAGCTTTCTTT. The full variable domain, completed using reference TRBV29-1 and TRBJ1-1, is SAVISQKPSRDICQRGTSLTIQCQVDSQVTMMFWYRQQPGQSLTLIATANQGSEATYESGFVIDKFPISRPNLTFSTLTVSNMSPEDSSIYLCSVEWADMNTEAFFGQGTRLTVV.

The CDR3 nucleotides are TGTGCCAGCAGTTTATGGGGTCTGGGGGGGACTAATGAAAAACTGTTTTTT. This encodes CASSLWGLGGTNEKLFF. V is TRBV27 and J is TRBJ1-4; the D gene is possibly TRBD1 (5 bases). Germline CDR1 MNHEY, CDR2 SMNVEV (reference sequence). V was pared by 1 base and J by 2 bases, with 14 bases between. The CDR3 has 17 amino acids.

This chain connects TRBV5-1 to TRBJ1-4, with 9 bases aligning to TRBD1. From germline, CDR1 is SGHRS and CDR2 YFSETQ. J lost 8 bases, V lost 2 bases, and 10 bases had no gene match. The CDR3 covers 16 residues. The CDR3 DNA follows: TGCGCCAGCAGCTTACAAACAGGGGGCGCTGGGGAAAAACTGTTTTTT. This sequence encodes CASSLQTGGAGEKLFF.

This clone appeared once. This chain connects TRBV4-1 to TRBJ2-5; D is unresolved. The CDR3 runs 13 residues. V gave up 3 bases and J gave up 4 bases, with 9 bases separating them. CDR1 and CDR2 from the germline V gene are MGHRA and YSYEKL. The CDR3 bases are TGCGCCAGCAGCCAGCTAACTGTAGAGACCCAGTACTTC. This translates into CASSQLTVETQYF.

The V and J genes are TRBV5-1 and TRBJ2-5; TRBD1 might be the D (7 bases). V lost 4 bases and J 1 base, leaving 17 bases between the germline ends. The CDR3 covers 16 residues. Germline CDR1 and CDR2: SGHRS and YFSETQ. Here the CDR3 reads CASSAGFRDSQETQYF. The DNA for the CDR3 is TGCGCCAGCAGCGCGGGGTTCCGGGACAGCCAAGAGACCCAGTACTTC.

This chain connects TRBV28 to TRBJ1-1; D not certain. V lost 7 bases and J lost 6, with 21 bases in between. Germline V gene data show CDR1 as MDHEN and CDR2 as SYDVKM. This CDR3 spans 15 amino acids. The CDR3 protein is CASKSSERARAEAFF. The CDR3 nucleotides read TGTGCCAGCAAATCGTCAGAGAGGGCTAGGGCTGAAGCTTTCTTT.

The sample holds a few counts of this clone. V is TRBV10-1 and J is TRBJ2-3, with a possible D match to TRBD2 (6 bases). V was cut by 5 bases and J by 7 bases, with 13 bases left in between. Germline V CDR1 and CDR2: WNHNN, SYGVQD (reference sequence). The CDR3 totals 13 residues. The CDR3 sequence is CASSKEGLNTQYF. CDR3 DNA: TGCGCCAGCAGTAAGGAAGGACTAAATACGCAGTATTTT.

The V and J genes are TRBV2 and TRBJ2-1; D is ambiguous. Per germline, CDR1 SNHLY and CDR2 FYNNEI. V lost 4 bases and J lost 5, with 9 bases in between. The CDR3 is made up of 13 amino acids. The CDR3: CASSGYGNNEQFF. The CDR3, as DNA: TGTGCCAGCAGTGGTTATGGCAACAATGAGCAGTTCTTC.

The chain has TRBV25-1 and TRBJ2-5; D perhaps matches TRBD2 (7 bases). With 2 bases removed from V and 0 bases from J, the gap between germline ends came to 16 bases. CDR3 length equals 17 residues. Looked up from germline, CDR1 is MGHDK and CDR2 is SYGVNS. CDR3 amino acids: CASSEGGGRGYQETQYF. CDR3 DNA: TGTGCCAGCAGTGAAGGTGGGGGGCGGGGGTACCAAGAGACCCAGTACTTC.

This clone has just one count. The chain employs TRBV18 and TRBJ2-7; TRBD2 is a possible D gene (6 bases). Germline CDR1 and CDR2: KGHSH and LQKENI. V was cut by 5 bases and J by 7 bases, with 18 bases left in between. The CDR3 has 14 amino acids. CDR3 amino acids: CASSTGTSPDEQYF. DNA for the CDR3: TGTGCCAGCTCAACCGGGACTTCACCCGATGAGCAGTACTTC.

This chain uses TRBV11-2 with TRBJ1-2; D uncertain. Per the germline V gene, CDR1 is SGHAT and CDR2 is FQNNGV. Trimming cost V 1 base and J 5 bases, with 8 bases left between them. This CDR3 spans 13 amino acids. For the CDR3, the DNA is TGTGCCAGCAGCTTAGTGGAGGGTTATGGCTACACCTTC. Amino acid sequence: CASSLVEGYGYTF.

The V call is TRBV10-3, the J call TRBJ2-3; 11 nucleotides match TRBD2. Germline loops: CDR1 ENHRY, CDR2 SYGVKD. Unmatched junction bases numbered 8, after V lost 4 bases and J lost 5 bases. CDR3 length equals 16 residues. The CDR3 here is CAISGGSGGARDTQYF. The CDR3, as DNA: TGTGCCATCAGTGGTGGTAGCGGGGGGGCCAGAGATACGCAGTATTTT.

The table lists this clone with a few counts. This chain links TRBV11-2 with TRBJ2-5; D perhaps matches TRBD1 (8 bases). V was shortened by 5 bases and J by 4 bases, with 20 bases between the two germline ends. Germline-derived CDR1 and CDR2 are SGHAT and FQNNGV. The CDR3 is made up of 16 amino acids. The DNA of the CDR3 is TGTGCCAGCAGCATGACCCCGACAGGGGAGGGAGAGACCCAGTACTTC. Residues: CASSMTPTGEGETQYF.

The CDR3 sequence is CAWKGAQNTGELFF. In nucleotides, the CDR3 is TGTGCCTGGAAAGGGGCCCAAAACACCGGGGAGCTGTTTTTT. This rearrangement joins TRBV30 to TRBJ2-2; TRBD1 might be the D (5 bases). CDR3 size: 14 residues. CDR1 and CDR2 from the germline V gene are GTSNPN and SVGIG (reference sequence). V lost 4 bases to trimming and J lost 2 bases, with 11 bases between them.

The V call is TRBV27, the J call TRBJ2-1, with 10 bases matching TRBD2. The trim removed 3 bases at V and 6 bases at J, leaving 2 bases unmatched. CDR3 length: 14 residues. Germline values: CDR1 MNHEY, CDR2 SMNVEV (reference sequence). As DNA, the CDR3 is TGTGCCAGCAGTTTGGGGACTAGCGTCAATGAGCAGTTCTTC. Translated: CASSLGTSVNEQFF.

This clone was observed a single time. The chain uses TRBV9 and TRBJ2-3; D is perhaps TRBD2 (6 bases). CDR1 and CDR2 (germline): SGDLS, YYNGEE. This CDR3 contains 16 residues. V lost 0 bases and J 0 bases, leaving 11 bases between the germline ends. DNA for the CDR3: TGTGCCAGCAGCGTAGGTCCGGGGACTAGCACAGATACGCAGTATTTT. It translates to CASSVGPGTSTDTQYF.

The V gene is TRBV5-6, the J gene TRBJ1-2, with a possible D match to TRBD1 (5 bases). This CDR3 is 15 amino acids long. The V and J ends lost 4 bases and 4 bases respectively, with 17 bases between them. Germline-derived CDR1 and CDR2 are SGHDT and YYEEEE. In DNA form, the CDR3 reads TGTGCCAGCAGCGTAGGGGCACCCCTTGGCTATGGCTACACCTTC. It specifies CASSVGAPLGYGYTF.

The rearrangement links TRBV30 to TRBJ1-2; TRBD1 might be the D (6 bases). This CDR3 has 13 residues. Germline-derived CDR1 and CDR2 are GTSNPN and SVGIG (reference sequence). The V end was cut by 8 bases, the J end by 11 bases, with 24 bases between. In nucleotides, the CDR3 is TGTGCCCGAGTTGAGGGGGGAGGGGTGAGATACACCTTC. Residues: CARVEGGGVRYTF.

This clone was found a few times. The chain combines TRBV5-5 with TRBJ1-6; D is possibly TRBD1 (5 bases). Trimming cost V 0 bases and J 3 bases, with 7 bases left between them. CDR3 size: 15 residues. The germline gives CDR1 SGHKS, CDR2 YYEKEE (reference sequence). The CDR3 region is CASSLAGSYNSPLHF. CDR3 DNA: TGTGCCAGCAGCTTGGCAGGGAGCTATAATTCACCCCTCCACTTT.

The gene calls are TRBV6-4 and TRBJ1-2; 8 bases line up with TRBD1. This CDR3 contains 13 residues. Germline V gives CDR1 MRHNA, CDR2 SNTAGT. The V segment lost 3 bases and the J segment 7 bases; nucleotides outside the gene matches: 4. For the CDR3, the DNA is TGTGCCAGCAGTGAAAGGACAGGGACTGGCTACACCTTC. Amino acids: CASSERTGTGYTF.

Details on this clone: This sample also contains other DNA sequences that code for the same CDR3. The chain is built from TRBV19 and TRBJ2-2; 12 nucleotides agree with TRBD2. The V and J ends lost 7 bases and 4 bases, in that order; junction bases with no gene match: 1. The CDR3 spans 14 residues. From germline, CDR1 is LNHDA and CDR2 SQIVND (reference sequence). CDR3 protein: CASTGLAGTGELFF. CDR3 nucleotide sequence: TGTGCCAGTACGGGACTAGCGGGCACCGGGGAGCTGTTTTTT.

This clone was detected only once. V and J are TRBV9 and TRBJ2-5; 10 nucleotides match TRBD2. Trimming took 0 bases from V and 2 from J; bases not matched to a gene: 4. CDR1 is SGDLS and CDR2 is YYNGEE in the germline V gene. The CDR3 sequence is 16 residues long. The CDR3 nucleotides are TGTGCCAGCAGCGTAGCACTAGCGGGGAATCAAGAGACCCAGTACTTC. It specifies CASSVALAGNQETQYF.

This chain links TRBV19 with TRBJ1-6, with D possibly TRBD1 on 5 matching bases. The CDR3 extends over 18 amino acids. The V and J ends lost 0 bases and 2 bases respectively, with 14 bases between them. Germline V gene sequence: CDR1 LNHDA, CDR2 SQIVND (reference sequence). In DNA form, the CDR3 reads TGTGCCAGTAGTATAGATGCGGGACGCTCGACCTATAATTCACCCCTCCACTTT. Translating it yields CASSIDAGRSTYNSPLHF.

As concerns this clone: The sample contains more than one DNA sequence encoding this CDR3. J is TRBJ1-6 and V is TRBV4-3; 7 bases are a match to TRBD1. Unmatched junction bases numbered 4, after V lost 1 base and J lost 7 bases. Per the germline V gene, CDR1 is LGHNA and CDR2 is YSLEER. The CDR3 spans 15 residues. The CDR3 nucleotides read TGCGCCAGCAGCCAAGCACAGGGGTTCAATTCACCCCTCCACTTT. Its translation is CASSQAQGFNSPLHF.

The chain uses TRBV5-1 and TRBJ1-1, with 7 bases matching TRBD1. Germline CDR1 SGHRS, CDR2 YFSETQ. Trimming removed 2 bases from V and 4 bases from J; junction bases left unmatched: 5. The CDR3 has 14 residues. In DNA, the CDR3 is TGCGCCAGCAGCTTACAGGGGTCGACCACTGAAGCTTTCTTT. It translates to CASSLQGSTTEAFF.

The chain joins TRBV6-1 to TRBJ1-2; the match to TRBD1 covers 7 bases. The CDR3 covers 12 residues. Trimming cost V 6 bases and J 8 bases; bases outside gene matches: 6. Germline V CDR1 and CDR2: MNHNS, SASEGT. The CDR3 bases are TGTGCCAGCAGAGTAGGGACAGACGGCTACACCTTC. Translating it yields CASRVGTDGYTF.

The J gene is TRBJ2-2, the V gene TRBV5-4, with 9 positions matching TRBD1. J lost 4 bases, V lost 0 bases, and 4 bases had no gene match. CDR1 is SGHNT, CDR2 YYREEE, per germline (reference sequence). The CDR3 length is 16 residues. The CDR3 loop is CASSLDRTGATGELFF. Here the CDR3 DNA reads TGTGCCAGCAGCTTGGATCGGACAGGGGCCACCGGGGAGCTGTTTTTT.

The chain has TRBV7-8 and TRBJ1-2, with TRBD1 matching over 7 bases. V was pared by 3 bases and J by 4 bases, with 11 bases of the junction left unmatched. In germline, CDR1 is SGHVS, CDR2 FQNEAQ. This CDR3 comprises 16 residues. CDR3 sequence reads: CASSLKRTGLFYGYTF. Written as DNA, the CDR3 is TGTGCCAGCAGCTTGAAAAGGACAGGCCTTTTCTATGGCTACACCTTC.

The chain is built from TRBV18 and TRBJ1-2; a weak D match, TRBD1 (6 bases). Trimming took 3 bases from V and 8 from J, leaving 19 bases between them. Germline V lookup: CDR1 KGHSH, CDR2 LQKENI. CDR3 length: 15 residues. CDR3 protein: CASSPLDSPQEGYTF. In DNA, the CDR3 is TGTGCCAGCTCACCGCTGGACAGTCCCCAGGAAGGCTACACCTTC.